This TCR beta chain derives from a study of T cell responses to AZD1222 COVID-19 vaccine. CDR3 length: 16 amino acids. Germline CDR1 SGHNT, CDR2 YYREEE (reference sequence). V lost 2 bases and J lost 4, with 18 bases in between. Data came from immunoSEQ multiplex PCR; TCRdb stores just in-frame clones and leaves some out. The sample table sets out about 140,000 clones. Study-wide results and limits: All repertoire sampling was performed exclusively after the peak T cell response. Spike was spanned by vaccine-associated CD4 TCRs, which were dominant at 160-218 and 743-854. Clonal diversity was possibly underestimated, and white British individuals and females predominated among donors. Spike-specific TCR breadth and depth went up after people got two AZD1222 doses.

Regarding this clone: Its antigen is unknown.

This sequence joins TRBV5-4 and TRBJ1-2; D is undetermined. The receptor comes from an adult in good health. Sequencing was carried out using peripheral blood. CDR3 amino acids: CASSLIPQGGPYGYTF. In nucleotides, the CDR3 is TGTGCCAGCAGCTTAATCCCGCAAGGCGGTCCCTATGGCTACACCTTC. Looking up the rest from reference TRBV5-4 and TRBJ1-2 gives the full variable domain: ETGVTQSPTHLIKTRGQQVTLRCSSQSGHNTVSWYQQALGQGPQFIFQYYREEENGRGNFPPRFSGLQFPNYSSELNVNALELDDSALYLCASSLIPQGGPYGYTFGSGTRLTVV.